Sequencing of this T cell receptor (beta chain) was carried out in a study of T cells in Graves' hyperthyroidism and ophthalmopathy. CDR3 length equals 12 residues. Trimming took off 5 bases at V and 5 bases at J, with 9 bases between the two ends. Germline V CDR1 and CDR2: SGHAT, FQNNGV. Study findings and constraints: Expanded thyroid clonotypes (above 0.001) were mostly also found in blood.

This clonotype was found many times. Antigen: not known. TCR beta CDR3 regions were amplified from RNA transcripts. Initially, a first-round RT-PCR of the TCR CDR3 employed the HTBI primer set. TCRdb called the multiplex PCR reads again in MiXCR, with one record for every CDR3 protein. The sample gives around 390,000 distinct CDR3 sequences, around 15% of which show up once; about 19% is in the top ten. This receptor was obtained from a woman in her twenties or thirties with Graves' ophthalmopathy. The V and J genes are TRBV11-2 and TRBJ1-1; D gene ambiguous. Sequencing was performed on blood. CDR3 bases: TGTGCCAGCAGCAAGAGTTCGACTGAAGCTTTCTTT. The encoded protein is CASSKSSTEAFF.